This T cell receptor beta chain was obtained from a study of T-cell reconstitution after alpha-beta-depleted transplantation in children. The TCRbeta library incorporated unique molecular identifiers. TCRdb reprocessed the PCR reads via MiXCR and lists one record per CDR3 protein. The table shows tens of thousands of distinct CDR3 sequences, with 6% to 8% occurring only once. This clonotype turned up a few times. The receptor was derived from a human donor who donated a stem cell graft to a child with acute lymphoblastic leukemia. Sequencing was performed on PBMCs from the stem cell graft donor, taken from the stem cell graft.

As DNA, the CDR3 is TGTGCCAGCAGCTTTATTAGCGGGAGAAGGTACAATGAGCAGTTCTTC. It translates to CASSFISGRRYNEQFF. The chain is built from TRBV7-9 and TRBJ2-1; 9 bases align to TRBD2. The CDR3 length is 16 residues. J was trimmed by 4 bases and V by 3 bases; bases with no gene match: 7. CDR1 and CDR2 (germline): SEHNR, FQNEAQ (reference sequence).